This TCR beta chain emerged from a study of blood T cell repertoires in COVID-19. Study context: From T cells, B-cell-depleted T cells, or PBMCs came the material, which was cDNA or gDNA.

Method: immunoSEQ multiplex PCR; TCRdb's copy keeps in-frame clones and lacks some. Among about 55,000 clones listed, roughly 85% were seen once. Per the germline V gene, CDR1 is MNHEY and CDR2 is SVGEGT. There are 12 residues in the CDR3. V was shortened by 4 bases and J by 4 bases, with 8 bases between the two germline ends. This clonotype was sampled from a human donor in a cohort sampled during active COVID-19. Sequenced sample: peripheral blood. This chain connects TRBV6-2 or TRBV6-3 to TRBJ2-7, with TRBD1 as a possible D gene (5 bases). The CDR3 loop reads CASSSDRYEQYF. The CDR3, as DNA: TGTGCCAGCAGTTCCGACAGATACGAGCAGTACTTC.